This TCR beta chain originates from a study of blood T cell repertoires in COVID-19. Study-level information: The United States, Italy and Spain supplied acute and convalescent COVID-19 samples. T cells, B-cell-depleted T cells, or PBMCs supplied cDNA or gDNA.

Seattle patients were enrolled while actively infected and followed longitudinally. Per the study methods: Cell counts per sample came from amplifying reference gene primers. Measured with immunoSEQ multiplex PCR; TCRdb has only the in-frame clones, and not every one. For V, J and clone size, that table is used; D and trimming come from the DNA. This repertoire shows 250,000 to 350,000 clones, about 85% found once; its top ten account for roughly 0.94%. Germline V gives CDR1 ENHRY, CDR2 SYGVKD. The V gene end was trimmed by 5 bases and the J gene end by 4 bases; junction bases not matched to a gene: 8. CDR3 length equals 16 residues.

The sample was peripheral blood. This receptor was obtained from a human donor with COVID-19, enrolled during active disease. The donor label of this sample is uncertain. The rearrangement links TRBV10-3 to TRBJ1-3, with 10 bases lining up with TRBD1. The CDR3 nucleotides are TGTGCCATCAGTCCACCGGGACAGGGGTCGGGAAACACCATATATTTT. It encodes CAISPPGQGSGNTIYF.